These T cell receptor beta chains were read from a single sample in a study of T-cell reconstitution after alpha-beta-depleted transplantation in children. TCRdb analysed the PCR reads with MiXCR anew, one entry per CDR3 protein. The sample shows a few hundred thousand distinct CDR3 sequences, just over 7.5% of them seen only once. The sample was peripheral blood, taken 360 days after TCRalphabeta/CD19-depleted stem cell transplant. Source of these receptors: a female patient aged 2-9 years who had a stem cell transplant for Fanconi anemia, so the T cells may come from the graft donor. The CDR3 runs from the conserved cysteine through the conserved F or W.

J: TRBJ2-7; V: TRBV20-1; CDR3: CSARDPETGAYEQYF
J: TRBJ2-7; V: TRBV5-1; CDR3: CASSLDPERWSYEQYF
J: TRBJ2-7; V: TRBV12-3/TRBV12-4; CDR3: CASSLRDGGGDNYEQYF
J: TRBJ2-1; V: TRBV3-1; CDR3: CASSQDVGLAGYNEQFF
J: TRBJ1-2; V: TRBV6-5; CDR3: CASRARTETPNYGYTF
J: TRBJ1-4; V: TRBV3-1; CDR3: CASSQVGRGPNEKLFF
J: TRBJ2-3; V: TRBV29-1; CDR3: CSVTPAQRTDTQYF
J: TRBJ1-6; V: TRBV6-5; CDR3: CASFDRASSYNSPLHF
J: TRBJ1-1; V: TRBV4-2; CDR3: CASSQDSPRVLPEAFF
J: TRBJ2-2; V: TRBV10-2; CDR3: CASSELLYTGELFF
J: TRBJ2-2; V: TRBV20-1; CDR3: CSALTGGAAGELFF
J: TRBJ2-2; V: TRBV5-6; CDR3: CASSLGGENTGELFF
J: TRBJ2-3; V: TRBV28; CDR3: CASSLLGGRGDTDTQYF
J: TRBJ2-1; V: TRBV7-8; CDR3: CASRPSRLAGGGNSYNEQFF
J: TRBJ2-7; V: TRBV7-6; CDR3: CASSSPGRTSLYEQYF
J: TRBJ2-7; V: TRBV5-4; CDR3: CASSSDMKSHEQYF
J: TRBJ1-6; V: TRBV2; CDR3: CASRPQDISPLHF
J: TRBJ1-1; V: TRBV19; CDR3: CASRNRLALNTEAFF
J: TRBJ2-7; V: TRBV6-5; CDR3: CASSYSILSSSYEQYF
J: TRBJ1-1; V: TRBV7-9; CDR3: CASSSIGETEAFF
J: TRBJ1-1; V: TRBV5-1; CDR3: CASSLRHRVNTEAFF
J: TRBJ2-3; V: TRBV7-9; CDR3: CASSLVLVNAKTDTQYF
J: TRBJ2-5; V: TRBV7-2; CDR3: CASSLLGGGVGETQYF
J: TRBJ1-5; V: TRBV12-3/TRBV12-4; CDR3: CASSFQLGQGNQPQHF
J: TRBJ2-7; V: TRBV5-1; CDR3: CASSPQKGEQYF
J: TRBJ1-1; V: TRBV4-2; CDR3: CASSAGSLNTEAFF
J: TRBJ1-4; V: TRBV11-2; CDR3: CASTEEAGRKGKLFF
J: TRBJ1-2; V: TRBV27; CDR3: CASSLSAKGARTNYGYTF
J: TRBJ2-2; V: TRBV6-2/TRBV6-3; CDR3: CASSRPARTGELFF
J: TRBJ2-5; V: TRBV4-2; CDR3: CASSQELAGGRETQYF
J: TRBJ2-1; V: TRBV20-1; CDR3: CSGAPGPGLAYNEQFF
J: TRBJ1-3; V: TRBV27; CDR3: CASSPAWSSGNTIYF
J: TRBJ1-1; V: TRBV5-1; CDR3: CASSLGANTEAFF
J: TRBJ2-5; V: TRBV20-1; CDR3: CSAWGGGRETQYF
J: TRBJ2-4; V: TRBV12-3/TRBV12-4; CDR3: CTSSRTSGRGGRSGNIQYF
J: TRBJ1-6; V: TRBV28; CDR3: CASGSSSYNSPLHF
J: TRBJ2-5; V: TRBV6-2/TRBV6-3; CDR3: CASSYPTASNQETQYF
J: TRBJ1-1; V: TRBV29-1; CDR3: CSVGEGARLLYTEAFF
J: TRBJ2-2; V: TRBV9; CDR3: CASSVRAGELFF
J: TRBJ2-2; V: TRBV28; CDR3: CASSHSRDRGELFF
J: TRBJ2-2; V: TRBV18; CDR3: CASSPPAISGELFF
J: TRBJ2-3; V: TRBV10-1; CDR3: CASSDGTGGRTQYF
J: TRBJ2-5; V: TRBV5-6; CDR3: CASSYDTAAFLETQYF
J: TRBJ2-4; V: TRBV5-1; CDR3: CASSSGYGDAIQYF
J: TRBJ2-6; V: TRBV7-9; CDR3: CASSLGGGTSGSGANVLTF
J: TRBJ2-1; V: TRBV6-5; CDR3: CASSNQGLAGGQQFF
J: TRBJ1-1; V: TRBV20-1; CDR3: CSAPRLMNTEAFF
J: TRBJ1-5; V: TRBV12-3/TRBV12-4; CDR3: CASSLVRADGNQPQHF
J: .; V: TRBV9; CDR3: CASSVVAGETQFF
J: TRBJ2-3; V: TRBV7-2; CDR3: CASRLVVGTDTQYF
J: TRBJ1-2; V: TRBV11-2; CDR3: CASSWDGIYGYTF
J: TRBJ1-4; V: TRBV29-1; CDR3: CSVADGTSEKLFF
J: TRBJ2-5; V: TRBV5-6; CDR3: CASSLEVAGRVQYF
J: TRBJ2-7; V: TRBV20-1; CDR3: CSAKVVTASYEQYF